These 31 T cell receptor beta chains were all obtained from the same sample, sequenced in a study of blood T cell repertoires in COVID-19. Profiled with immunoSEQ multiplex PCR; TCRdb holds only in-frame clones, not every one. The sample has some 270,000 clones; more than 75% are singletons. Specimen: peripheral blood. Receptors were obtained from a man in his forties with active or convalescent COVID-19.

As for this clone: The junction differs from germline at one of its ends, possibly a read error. DNA of the CDR3: TGTGCCAGCGGCTTATCGGAGACCCAGTACTTC. It yields the protein CASGLSETQYF. The rearrangement uses TRBV11-1 and TRBJ2-5; D gene ambiguous. Germline V gene data show CDR1 as SGHAT and CDR2 as FQDESV (reference sequence). The CDR3 covers 11 residues. Using reference TRBV11-1 and TRBJ2-5 for the parts outside the CDR3, the full variable domain is EAEVAQSPRYKITEKSQAVAFWCDPISGHATLYWYRQILGQGPELLVQFQDESVVDDSQLPKDRFSAERLKGVDSTLKIQPAELGDSAMYLCASGLSETQYFGPGTRLLVL.

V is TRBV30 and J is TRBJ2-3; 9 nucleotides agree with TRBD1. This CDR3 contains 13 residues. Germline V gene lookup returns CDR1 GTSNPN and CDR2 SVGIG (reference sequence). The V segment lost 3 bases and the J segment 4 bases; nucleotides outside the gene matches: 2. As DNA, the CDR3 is TGTGCCTGGAGGGGGACAGGGCCAGATACGCAGTATTTT. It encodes CAWRGTGPDTQYF.

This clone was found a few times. The DNA of the CDR3 is TGTGCCAGCAGCTTGGGCCAGGGGATAACTAACTATGGCTACACCTTC. This sequence encodes CASSLGQGITNYGYTF. V usage is TRBV5-4 and J usage is TRBJ1-2; weak D call: TRBD1 (6 bases). Germline V gene lookup returns CDR1 SGHNT and CDR2 YYREEE (reference sequence). The CDR3 has 16 amino acids. Deletions cut 0 bases from V and 0 bases from J, with 12 bases between.

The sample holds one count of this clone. The chain's CDR3 is CASSWGGRSYNEQFF. The CDR3 DNA follows: TGTGCCAGCAGCTGGGGGGGTAGATCCTACAATGAGCAGTTCTTC. The chain is built from TRBV11-2 and TRBJ2-1, with 7 bases identical to TRBD2. Germline CDR1 is SGHAT and CDR2 is FQNNGV. This CDR3 spans 15 amino acids. The junction had 4 bases not matched to a gene; V was cut back by 4 bases and J by 1 base.

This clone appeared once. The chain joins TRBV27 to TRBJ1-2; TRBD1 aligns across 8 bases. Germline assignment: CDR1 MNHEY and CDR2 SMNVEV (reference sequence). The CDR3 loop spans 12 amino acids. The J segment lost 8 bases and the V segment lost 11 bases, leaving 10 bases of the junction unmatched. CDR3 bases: TGTGCCGCCAGGGCAGGGGGCCAGGGCTACACCTTC. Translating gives CAARAGGQGYTF.

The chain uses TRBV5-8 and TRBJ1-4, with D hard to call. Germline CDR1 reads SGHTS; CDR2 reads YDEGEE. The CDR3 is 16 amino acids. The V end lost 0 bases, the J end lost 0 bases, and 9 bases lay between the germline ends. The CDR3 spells CASSLGTEATNEKLFF. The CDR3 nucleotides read TGTGCCAGCAGCTTGGGGACGGAGGCAACTAATGAAAAACTGTTTTTT. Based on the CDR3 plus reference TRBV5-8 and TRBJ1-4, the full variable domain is EAGVTQSPTHLIKTRGQQATLRCSPISGHTSVYWYQQALGLGLQFLLWYDEGEERNRGNFPPRFSGRQFPNYSSELNVNALELEDSALYLCASSLGTEATNEKLFFGSGTQLSVL.

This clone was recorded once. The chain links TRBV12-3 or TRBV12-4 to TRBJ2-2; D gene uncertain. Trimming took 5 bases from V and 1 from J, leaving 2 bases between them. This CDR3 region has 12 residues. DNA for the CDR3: TGTGCCAGCAGTCTGAACACCGGGGAGCTGTTTTTT. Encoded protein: CASSLNTGELFF.

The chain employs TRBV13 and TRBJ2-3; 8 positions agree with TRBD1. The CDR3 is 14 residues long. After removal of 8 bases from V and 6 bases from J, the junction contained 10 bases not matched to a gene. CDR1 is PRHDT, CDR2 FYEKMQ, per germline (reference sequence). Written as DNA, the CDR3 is TGTGCCAGCGCCCCCAGGGGGCGGTTCGATACGCAGTATTTT. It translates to CASAPRGRFDTQYF.

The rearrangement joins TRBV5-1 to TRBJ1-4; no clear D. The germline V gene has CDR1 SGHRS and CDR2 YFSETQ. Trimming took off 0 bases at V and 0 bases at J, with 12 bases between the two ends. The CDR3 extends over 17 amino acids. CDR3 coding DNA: TGCGCCAGCAGCTTGGGGGCGATTTCTGCAACTAATGAAAAACTGTTTTTT. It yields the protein CASSLGAISATNEKLFF.

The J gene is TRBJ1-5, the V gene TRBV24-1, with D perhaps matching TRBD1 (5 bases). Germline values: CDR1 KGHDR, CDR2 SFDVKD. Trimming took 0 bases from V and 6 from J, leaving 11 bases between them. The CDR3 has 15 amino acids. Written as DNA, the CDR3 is TGTGCCACCAGTGATTTGCGTGGGGGGACTCAGCCCCAGCATTTT. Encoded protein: CATSDLRGGTQPQHF.

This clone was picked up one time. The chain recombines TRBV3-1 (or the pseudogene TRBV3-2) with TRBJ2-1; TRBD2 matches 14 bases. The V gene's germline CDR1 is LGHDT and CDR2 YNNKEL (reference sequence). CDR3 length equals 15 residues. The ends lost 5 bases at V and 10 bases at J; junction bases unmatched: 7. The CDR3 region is CASSWGLAGVGEQFF. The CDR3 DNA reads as TGTGCCAGCAGCTGGGGACTAGCGGGAGTTGGGGAGCAGTTCTTC.

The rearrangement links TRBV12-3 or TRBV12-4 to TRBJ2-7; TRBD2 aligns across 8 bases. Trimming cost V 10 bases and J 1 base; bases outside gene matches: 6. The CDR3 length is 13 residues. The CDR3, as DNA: TGTGCCACCGGGACGGGGGGGTCCTACGAGCAGTACTTC. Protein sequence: CATGTGGSYEQYF.

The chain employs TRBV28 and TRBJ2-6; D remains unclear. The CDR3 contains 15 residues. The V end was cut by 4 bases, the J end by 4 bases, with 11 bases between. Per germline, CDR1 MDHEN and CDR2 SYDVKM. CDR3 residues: CASSWAALGANVLTF. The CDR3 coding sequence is TGTGCCAGCAGTTGGGCCGCTCTGGGGGCCAACGTCCTGACTTTC.

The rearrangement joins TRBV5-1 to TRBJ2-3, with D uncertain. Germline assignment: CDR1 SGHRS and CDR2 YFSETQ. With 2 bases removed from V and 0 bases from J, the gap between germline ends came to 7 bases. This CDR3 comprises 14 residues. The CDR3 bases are TGCGCCAGCAGCTTTGAGGCAAGCACAGATACGCAGTATTTT. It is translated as CASSFEASTDTQYF.

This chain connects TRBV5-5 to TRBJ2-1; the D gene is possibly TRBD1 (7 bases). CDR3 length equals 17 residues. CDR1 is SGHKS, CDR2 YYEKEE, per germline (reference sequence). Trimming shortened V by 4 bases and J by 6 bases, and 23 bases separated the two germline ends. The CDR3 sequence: CASSPLQRQGGINEQFF. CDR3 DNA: TGTGCCAGCAGCCCGCTCCAGAGACAGGGAGGAATCAATGAGCAGTTCTTC.

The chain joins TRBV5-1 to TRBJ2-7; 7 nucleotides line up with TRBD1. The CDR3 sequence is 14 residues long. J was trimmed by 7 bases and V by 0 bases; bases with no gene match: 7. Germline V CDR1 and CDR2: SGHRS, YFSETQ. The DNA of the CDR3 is TGCGCCAGCAGCTTGGGGCAGGGGGTTGATGAGCAGTACTTC. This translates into CASSLGQGVDEQYF.

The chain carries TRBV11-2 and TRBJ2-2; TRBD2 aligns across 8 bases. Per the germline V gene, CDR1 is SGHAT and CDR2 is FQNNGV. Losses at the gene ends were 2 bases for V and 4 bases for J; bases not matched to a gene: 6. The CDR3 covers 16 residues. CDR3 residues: CASSLHPAGVTGELFF. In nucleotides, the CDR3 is TGTGCCAGCAGCTTACACCCAGCGGGGGTCACCGGGGAGCTGTTTTTT. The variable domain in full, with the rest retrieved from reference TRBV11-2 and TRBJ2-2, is EAGVAQSPRYKIIEKRQSVAFWCNPISGHATLYWYQQILGQGPKLLIQFQNNGVVDDSQLPKDRFSAERLKGVDSTLKIQPAKLEDSAVYLCASSLHPAGVTGELFFGEGSRLTVL.

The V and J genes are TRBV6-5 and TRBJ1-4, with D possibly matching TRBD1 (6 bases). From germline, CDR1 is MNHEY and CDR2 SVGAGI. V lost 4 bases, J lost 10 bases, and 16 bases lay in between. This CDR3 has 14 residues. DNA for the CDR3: TGTGCCAGCAGTTGGGACAAGGGGACGGGAAAACTGTTTTTT. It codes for CASSWDKGTGKLFF.

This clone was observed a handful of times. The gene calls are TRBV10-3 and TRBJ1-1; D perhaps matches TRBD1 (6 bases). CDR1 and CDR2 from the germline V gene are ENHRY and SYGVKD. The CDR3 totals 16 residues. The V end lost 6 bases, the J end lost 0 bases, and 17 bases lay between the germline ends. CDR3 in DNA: TGTGCCATCAGGGAGGGGGGGTCAAAGATGAACACTGAAGCTTTCTTT. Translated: CAIREGGSKMNTEAFF.

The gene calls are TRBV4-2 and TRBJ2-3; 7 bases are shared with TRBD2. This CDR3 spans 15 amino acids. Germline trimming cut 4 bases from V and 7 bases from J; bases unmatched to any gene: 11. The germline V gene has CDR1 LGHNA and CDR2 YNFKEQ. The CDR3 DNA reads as TGTGCCAGCAGCCTAACAAGCGGGGAAGGGAATACGCAGTATTTT. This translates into CASSLTSGEGNTQYF.

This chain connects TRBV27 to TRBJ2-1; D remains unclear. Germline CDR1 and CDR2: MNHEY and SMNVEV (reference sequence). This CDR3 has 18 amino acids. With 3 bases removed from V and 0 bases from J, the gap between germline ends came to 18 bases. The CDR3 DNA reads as TGTGCCAGCAGTTTTTTCGGCGACCGAAGGAGCTCCTACAATGAGCAGTTCTTC. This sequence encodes CASSFFGDRRSSYNEQFF.

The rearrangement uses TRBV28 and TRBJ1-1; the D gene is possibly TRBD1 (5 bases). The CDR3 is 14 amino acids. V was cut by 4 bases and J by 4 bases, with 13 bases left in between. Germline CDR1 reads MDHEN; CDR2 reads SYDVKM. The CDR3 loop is CASSSPQVITEAFF. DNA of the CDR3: TGTGCCAGCAGTTCCCCACAGGTGATCACTGAAGCTTTCTTT.

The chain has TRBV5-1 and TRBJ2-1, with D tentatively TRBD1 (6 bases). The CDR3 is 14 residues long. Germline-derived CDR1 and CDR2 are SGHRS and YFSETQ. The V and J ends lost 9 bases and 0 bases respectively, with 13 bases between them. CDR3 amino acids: CANRQASSYNEQFF. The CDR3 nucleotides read TGCGCCAACCGACAGGCCAGCTCCTACAATGAGCAGTTCTTC. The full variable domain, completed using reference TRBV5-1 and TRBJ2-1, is KAGVTQTPRYLIKTRGQQVTLSCSPISGHRSVSWYQQTPGQGLQFLFEYFSETQRNKGNFPGRFSGRQFSNSRSEMNVSTLELGDSALYLCANRQASSYNEQFFGPGTRLTVL.

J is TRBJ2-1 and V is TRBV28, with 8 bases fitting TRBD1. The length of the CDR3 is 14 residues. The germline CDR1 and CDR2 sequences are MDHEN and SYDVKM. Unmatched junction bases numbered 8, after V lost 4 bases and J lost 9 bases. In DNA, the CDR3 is TGTGCCAGCAGTTCAGGACAGGGCTGGGGTGAGCAGTTCTTC. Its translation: CASSSGQGWGEQFF. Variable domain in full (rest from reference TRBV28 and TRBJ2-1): DVKVTQSSRYLVKRTGEKVFLECVQDMDHENMFWYRQDPGLGLRLIYFSYDVKMKEKGDIPEGYSVSREKKERFSLILESASTNQTSMYLCASSSGQGWGEQFFGPGTRLTVL.

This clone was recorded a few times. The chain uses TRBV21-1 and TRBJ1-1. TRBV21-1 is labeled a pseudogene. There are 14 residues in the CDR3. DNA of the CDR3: TGTGCCAGCAGCAAGGAGGGTGGGAACACTGAAGCTTTCTTT. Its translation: CASSKEGGNTEAFF.

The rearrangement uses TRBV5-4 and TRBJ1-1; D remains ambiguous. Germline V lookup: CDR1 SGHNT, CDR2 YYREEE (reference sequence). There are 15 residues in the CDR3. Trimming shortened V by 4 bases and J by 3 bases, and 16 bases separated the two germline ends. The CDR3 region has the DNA TGTGCCAGCAGCCCTTCAGAGGGCACATACACTGAAGCTTTCTTT. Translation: CASSPSEGTYTEAFF.

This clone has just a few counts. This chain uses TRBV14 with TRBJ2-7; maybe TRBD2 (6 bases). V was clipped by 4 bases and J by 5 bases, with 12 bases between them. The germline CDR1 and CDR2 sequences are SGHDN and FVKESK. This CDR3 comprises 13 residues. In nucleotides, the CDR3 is TGTGCCAGCAGCCCGTACGGGAGAGACGAGCAGTACTTC. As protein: CASSPYGRDEQYF. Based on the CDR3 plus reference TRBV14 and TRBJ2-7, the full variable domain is EAGVTQFPSHSVIEKGQTVTLRCDPISGHDNLYWYRRVMGKEIKFLLHFVKESKQDESGMPNNRFLAERTGGTYSTLKVQPAELEDSGVYFCASSPYGRDEQYFGPGTRLTVT.

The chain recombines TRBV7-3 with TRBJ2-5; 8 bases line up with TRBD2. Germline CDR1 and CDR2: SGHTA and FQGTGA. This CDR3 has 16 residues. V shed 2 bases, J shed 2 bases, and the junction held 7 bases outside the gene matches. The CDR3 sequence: CASSLRGGAGQETQYF. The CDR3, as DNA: TGTGCCAGCAGCTTACGGGGGGGCGCAGGGCAAGAGACCCAGTACTTC.

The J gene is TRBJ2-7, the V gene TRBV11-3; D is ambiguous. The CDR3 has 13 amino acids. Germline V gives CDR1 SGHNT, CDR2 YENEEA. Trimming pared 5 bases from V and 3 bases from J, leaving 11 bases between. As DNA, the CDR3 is TGTGCCAGCAGCAAGACAAATTTCTACGAGCAGTACTTC. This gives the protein CASSKTNFYEQYF. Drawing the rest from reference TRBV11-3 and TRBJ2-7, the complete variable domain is EAGVVQSPRYKIIEKKQPVAFWCNPISGHNTLYWYLQNLGQGPELLIRYENEEAVDDSQLPKDRFSAERLKGVDSTLKIQPAELGDSAVYLCASSKTNFYEQYFGPGTRLTVT.

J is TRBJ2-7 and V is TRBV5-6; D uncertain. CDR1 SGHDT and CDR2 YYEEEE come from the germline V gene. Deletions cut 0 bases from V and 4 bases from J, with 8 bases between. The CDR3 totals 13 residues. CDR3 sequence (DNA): TGTGCCAGCAGCTTGGGTTCACTGTACGAGCAGTACTTC. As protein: CASSLGSLYEQYF.

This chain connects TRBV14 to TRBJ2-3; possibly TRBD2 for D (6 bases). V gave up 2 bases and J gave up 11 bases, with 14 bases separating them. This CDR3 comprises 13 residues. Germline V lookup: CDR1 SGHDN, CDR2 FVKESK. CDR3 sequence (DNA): TGTGCCAGCAGCCAAATTGAGGGACTTATGCAGTATTTT. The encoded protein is CASSQIEGLMQYF. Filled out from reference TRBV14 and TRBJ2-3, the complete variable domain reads EAGVTQFPSHSVIEKGQTVTLRCDPISGHDNLYWYRRVMGKEIKFLLHFVKESKQDESGMPNNRFLAERTGGTYSTLKVQPAELEDSGVYFCASSQIEGLMQYFGPGTRLTVL.